The 19 T cell receptor beta chains reported below all come from one sample, sequenced in a study of regulatory T cells in long-lasting Graves disease. Sequencing libraries for TCR beta were prepared with iRepertoire HTBI primers and Arm-PCR of CDR3 regions. Via MiXCR, TCRdb re-called the multiplex PCR reads, giving one row per CDR3 protein. The sample records roughly 510,000 distinct CDR3 sequences, about 15% being singletons. Time point described: newly diagnosed GD, antithyroid drugs for less than 3 months. Scientists built the TCR library using RNA that was extracted from PBMCs. The same specimen was also included in a second study, on T cells in Graves' hyperthyroidism and ophthalmopathy.

The starting material was peripheral blood mononuclear cells (PBMCs), obtained at new diagnosis, from a patient treated with antithyroid drugs. All receptors come from a man aged 18 to 29 with Graves disease.

The V call is TRBV7-6, the J call TRBJ2-1; TRBD2 might be the D (6 bases). The germline CDR1 and CDR2 sequences are SGHVS and FNYEAQ. V was cut by 2 bases and J by 6 bases, with 8 bases left in between. The CDR3 runs 13 residues. The CDR3 is CASSLWGVNEQFF. CDR3 DNA: TGTGCCAGCAGCTTATGGGGGGTCAATGAGCAGTTCTTC.

This clonotype was seen ten or more times. This chain uses TRBV5-4 with TRBJ1-1; D uncertain. The V gene lost 0 bases and the J gene lost 5 bases, with 8 bases spanning the gap. The germline V gene has CDR1 SGHNT and CDR2 YYREEE (reference sequence). This CDR3 has 13 residues. The CDR3 nucleotides are TGTGCCAGCAGCTTGGACCTGGATACTGAAGCTTTCTTT. The encoded protein is CASSLDLDTEAFF. Complete variable domain (other parts from reference TRBV5-4 and TRBJ1-1): ETGVTQSPTHLIKTRGQQVTLRCSSQSGHNTVSWYQQALGQGPQFIFQYYREEENGRGNFPPRFSGLQFPNYSSELNVNALELDDSALYLCASSLDLDTEAFFGQGTRLTVV.

The sample holds a few counts of this clonotype. The chain uses TRBV30 and TRBJ2-5; 9 bases match TRBD2. Germline values: CDR1 GTSNPN, CDR2 SVGIG (reference sequence). The CDR3 is 13 amino acids. J gave up 6 bases and V 4 bases, and 6 bases lay outside the gene matches. As DNA, the CDR3 is TGTGCCTGGAAACTAGCGGGCGGGCAGACCCAGTACTTC. Translation: CAWKLAGGQTQYF.

In this sample, this clonotype turned up a few times. V gene TRBV7-8 combines with J gene TRBJ2-7; 10 nucleotides match TRBD1. Germline CDR1 is SGHVS and CDR2 is FQNEAQ. This CDR3 spans 16 amino acids. V lost 7 bases, J lost 4 bases, and 13 bases stayed unmatched. The CDR3 spells CASTSSGGQGFYEQYF. The DNA of the CDR3 is TGTGCCAGCACCTCCTCGGGGGGACAGGGGTTTTACGAGCAGTACTTC.

This clonotype came up many times. V usage is TRBV12-3 or TRBV12-4 and J usage is TRBJ1-2, with a weak D call TRBD1 (6 bases). There are 14 residues in the CDR3. Trimming removed 7 bases at V and 5 bases at J, with 17 bases between. For the CDR3, the DNA is TGTGCCAGCACCCCTGGCGGGGGCTTGTATGGCTACACCTTC. This gives the protein CASTPGGGLYGYTF.

Only a few counts were recorded for this clonotype. This chain uses TRBV6-2 or TRBV6-3 with TRBJ2-1; 7 bases map to TRBD2. This CDR3 contains 17 residues. V trimming: 0 bases; J trimming: 0 bases; junction bases outside the gene matches: 5. Looked up from germline, CDR1 is MNHEY and CDR2 is SVGEGT. This CDR3 is CASSYSGGSGSYNEQFF. CDR3 nucleotides: TGTGCCAGCAGTTACTCGGGCGGGAGCGGCTCCTACAATGAGCAGTTCTTC.

The chain links TRBV5-1 to TRBJ2-2, with 9 bases that match TRBD2. The CDR3 has 15 amino acids. Losses at the gene ends were 5 bases for V and 4 bases for J; bases not matched to a gene: 6. Germline CDR1 is SGHRS and CDR2 is YFSETQ. CDR3 in DNA: TGCGCCAGCAGTCAAAGCGGGAGGACCACCGGGGAGCTGTTTTTT. Translating gives CASSQSGRTTGELFF.

This clonotype was counted between two and nine times. V gene TRBV20-1 combines with J gene TRBJ2-7, with D perhaps matching TRBD1 (5 bases). The germline gives CDR1 DFQATT, CDR2 SNEGSKA (reference sequence). With 1 base removed from V and 3 bases from J, the gap between germline ends came to 13 bases. The CDR3 spans 14 residues. Written as DNA, the CDR3 is TGCAGTGCTAGAGTACGACCAGGGTACTACGAGCAGTACTTC. This encodes CSARVRPGYYEQYF.

Of note for this clonotype: A read error may explain this, as a much larger clone is one base away. The J gene is TRBJ2-5, the V gene TRBV6-4, with 7 bases identical to TRBD1. The germline CDR1 and CDR2 sequences are MRHNA and SNTAGT. CDR3 length: 13 amino acids. CDR3 DNA sequence: TGTGCCACCGAGGGACAGCCTCAAGAGACCCAGTGCTTC. Translated: CATEGQPQETQCF.

In its sample, this clonotype was seen a few times. The V call is TRBV18, the J call TRBJ2-3; 10 positions match TRBD1. The CDR3 spans 16 residues. Trimming removed 5 bases from V and 1 base from J; junction bases left unmatched: 6. CDR1 and CDR2 (germline): KGHSH, LQKENI. CDR3 region: CASSTTGGWGTDTQYF. For the CDR3, the DNA is TGTGCCAGCTCAACGACAGGGGGCTGGGGCACAGATACGCAGTATTTT.

There are many counts of this clonotype. V gene TRBV28 combines with J gene TRBJ1-1, with D unclear. CDR1 MDHEN and CDR2 SYDVKM come from the germline V gene. Trimming removed 3 bases from V and 5 bases from J, with 16 bases in between. This CDR3 comprises 15 residues. The CDR3 loop reads CASSLREILATEAFF. DNA of the CDR3: TGTGCCAGCAGTTTGAGGGAGATCTTGGCTACTGAAGCTTTCTTT. Together with reference TRBV28 and TRBJ1-1, the CDR3 gives the full variable domain: DVKVTQSSRYLVKRTGEKVFLECVQDMDHENMFWYRQDPGLGLRLIYFSYDVKMKEKGDIPEGYSVSREKKERFSLILESASTNQTSMYLCASSLREILATEAFFGQGTRLTVV.

V is TRBV11-2 and J is TRBJ1-4, with D possibly being TRBD1 (6 bases). V lost 5 bases to trimming and J lost 7 bases, with 20 bases between them. The length of the CDR3 is 16 residues. Germline V gene lookup returns CDR1 SGHAT and CDR2 FQNNGV. The CDR3 DNA sequence: TGTGCCAGCAGCCCCCTCCGGGGGGGCGAGGGTGAAAAACTGTTTTTT. Its translation: CASSPLRGGEGEKLFF.

This clonotype was picked up many times. This rearrangement joins TRBV28 to TRBJ1-5, with TRBD1 matching over 8 bases. Germline V gene lookup returns CDR1 MDHEN and CDR2 SYDVKM. The length of the CDR3 is 14 residues. After removal of 4 bases from V and 6 bases from J, the junction contained 5 bases not matched to a gene. CDR3 nucleotide sequence: TGTGCCAGCAGTTCGGACAGGGAGGTTCAGCCCCAGCATTTT. Translating it yields CASSSDREVQPQHF. The full variable domain, rest sourced from reference TRBV28 and TRBJ1-5, is DVKVTQSSRYLVKRTGEKVFLECVQDMDHENMFWYRQDPGLGLRLIYFSYDVKMKEKGDIPEGYSVSREKKERFSLILESASTNQTSMYLCASSSDREVQPQHFGDGTRLSIL.

The chain employs TRBV6-1 and TRBJ1-5, with TRBD1 identical over 7 bases. The CDR3 consists of 13 residues. V lost 6 bases and J lost 9; bases outside the gene matches: 8. Germline V gene data show CDR1 as MNHNS and CDR2 as SASEGT. CDR3: CASRRDSLAPQHF. Here the CDR3 DNA reads TGTGCCAGCAGACGGGACAGTTTGGCGCCCCAGCATTTT.

Many counts were recorded for this clonotype. J is TRBJ2-3 and V is TRBV27; no definite D call. This CDR3 is 14 amino acids long. V was pared by 6 bases and J by 4 bases, with 14 bases between. The germline V gene has CDR1 MNHEY and CDR2 SMNVEV (reference sequence). The CDR3 is CASRLRGGADTQYF. CDR3 DNA sequence: TGTGCCAGCAGGCTGCGCGGCGGCGCAGATACGCAGTATTTT.

This clonotype was seen only a few times. The chain combines TRBV9 with TRBJ2-3; D gene unclear. Germline V gene lookup returns CDR1 SGDLS and CDR2 YYNGEE. This CDR3 has 16 amino acids. With 4 bases removed from V and 4 bases from J, the gap between germline ends came to 19 bases. CDR3 region: CASSTRPVLVADTQYF. CDR3 in DNA: TGTGCCAGCAGCACCCGCCCCGTGCTGGTCGCAGATACGCAGTATTTT.

The chain links TRBV19 to TRBJ2-1; tentatively, D is TRBD2 (5 bases). V lost 3 bases and J lost 6, with 12 bases in between. The germline gives CDR1 LNHDA, CDR2 SQIVND (reference sequence). CDR3 length: 14 residues. In DNA form, the CDR3 reads TGTGCCAGTAGTATCTCGCTCGGGGTCAATGAGCAGTTCTTC. It translates to CASSISLGVNEQFF.

This clonotype was observed a few times. The chain recombines TRBV9 with TRBJ2-7; 10 bases map to TRBD2. This CDR3 has 14 residues. Germline CDR1 reads SGDLS; CDR2 reads YYNGEE. Trimming removed 0 bases from V and 5 bases from J; junction bases left unmatched: 2. The CDR3 coding sequence is TGTGCCAGCAGCGTAGAGGGACTAGCGAACGAGCAGTACTTC. Protein: CASSVEGLANEQYF.

This clonotype was seen at least ten times. The J gene is TRBJ1-5, the V gene TRBV6-1; tentatively, D is TRBD1 (5 bases). Per germline, CDR1 MNHNS and CDR2 SASEGT. This CDR3 is 16 amino acids long. The ends were cut back, 0 bases at V and 1 base at J, with 10 bases in the middle. The CDR3 DNA follows: TGTGCCAGCAGTGAAGCGCTAGGGACGAGCAATCAGCCCCAGCATTTT. As protein: CASSEALGTSNQPQHF.